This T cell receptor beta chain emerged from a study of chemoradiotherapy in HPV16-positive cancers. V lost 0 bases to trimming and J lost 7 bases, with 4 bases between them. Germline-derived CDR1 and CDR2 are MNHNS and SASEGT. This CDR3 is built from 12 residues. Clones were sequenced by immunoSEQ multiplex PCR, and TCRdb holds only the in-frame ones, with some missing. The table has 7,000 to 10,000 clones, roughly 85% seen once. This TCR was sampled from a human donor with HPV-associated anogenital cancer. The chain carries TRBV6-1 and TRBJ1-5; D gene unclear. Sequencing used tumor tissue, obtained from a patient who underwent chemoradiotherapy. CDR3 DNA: TGTGCCAGCAGTGAAGCGGGGCAGCCCCAGCATTTT. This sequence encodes CASSEAGQPQHF.